A single sample gave rise to the 23 T cell receptor beta chains below, sequenced in a study of OX40 agonist ivuxolimab in advanced cancers. Some clones are missing from TCRdb's copy, which holds only in-frame ones; the method was immunoSEQ multiplex PCR. There are 30,000 to 45,000 clones in the sample; around 82% occur only once, and under 2% lies in the top ten. Sequences were derived from CD4+ or CD8+ T cells sorted from blood, sampled in a trial of the OX40 agonist ivuxolimab. The source is an adult with an advanced solid tumor such as melanoma, head and neck, liver or kidney cancer.

This clone was picked up a small number of times. V usage is TRBV28 and J usage is TRBJ2-7; D may match TRBD1 or TRBD2 (5 bases each). CDR1 MDHEN and CDR2 SYDVKM come from the germline V gene. V was clipped by 1 base and J by 2 bases, with 18 bases between them. This CDR3 comprises 17 residues. This CDR3 reads CASSLLGRRTATYEQYF. CDR3 in DNA: TGTGCCAGCAGTTTATTGGGACGGCGGACCGCAACCTACGAGCAGTACTTC.

This rearrangement joins TRBV9 to TRBJ1-5; D remains ambiguous. CDR1 and CDR2 (germline): SGDLS, YYNGEE. CDR3 length: 14 amino acids. Trimming left V 3 bases short and J 1 base short, with 8 bases between. The DNA for the CDR3 is TGTGCCAGCAGCGCCCCCGGGAGCAATCAGCCCCAGCATTTT. It specifies CASSAPGSNQPQHF.

The rearrangement joins TRBV28 to TRBJ1-3; possible D gene TRBD1, 5 bases. CDR3 length: 14 residues. CDR1 is MDHEN, CDR2 SYDVKM, per germline. V was trimmed by 7 bases and J by 0 bases, leaving 10 bases between them. The CDR3 spells CASKGRNSGNTIYF. The DNA for the CDR3 is TGTGCCAGCAAGGGACGGAACTCTGGAAACACCATATATTTT.

The V and J genes are TRBV10-3 and TRBJ1-1; TRBD1 agrees at 7 bases. V lost 7 bases to trimming and J lost 2 bases; unmatched junction nucleotides: 7. The CDR3 runs 14 residues. Germline CDR1 ENHRY, CDR2 SYGVKD. Here the CDR3 DNA reads TGTGCCATCACCCTAGGGGGCTCAAACACTGAAGCTTTCTTT. Its translation is CAITLGGSNTEAFF.

The count of this clone is one. This rearrangement joins TRBV7-6 to TRBJ1-3; D is unclear. The CDR3 contains 17 residues. The V and J ends lost 5 bases and 0 bases respectively, with 17 bases between them. CDR1 is SGHVS and CDR2 is FNYEAQ in the germline V gene. Written as DNA, the CDR3 is TGTGCCAGCAGCCAGACTACGGGATCCCGCTCTGGAAACACCATATATTTT. Amino acids: CASSQTTGSRSGNTIYF.

The chain employs TRBV29-1 and TRBJ1-4; D is ambiguous. Germline CDR1 reads SQVTM; CDR2 reads ANQGSEA. The V gene lost 5 bases and the J gene lost 0 bases, with 7 bases spanning the gap. CDR3 length: 13 residues. The CDR3, as DNA: TGCAGCGTTCGGGCAGCAACTAATGAAAAACTGTTTTTT. Encoded protein: CSVRAATNEKLFF.

This clone was observed a few times. The rearrangement uses TRBV19 and TRBJ1-5, with TRBD1 identical over 8 bases. Germline-derived CDR1 and CDR2 are LNHDA and SQIVND (reference sequence). The junction had 6 bases not matched to a gene; V was cut back by 5 bases and J by 6 bases. The CDR3 sequence is 14 residues long. CDR3 amino acids: CASSGRGRVQPQHF. The CDR3 DNA follows: TGTGCCAGTAGTGGCAGGGGGCGCGTTCAGCCCCAGCATTTT.

V and J are TRBV2 and TRBJ2-1; weak D call: TRBD2 (6 bases). In germline, CDR1 is SNHLY, CDR2 FYNNEI. Trimming pared 2 bases from V and 7 bases from J, leaving 9 bases between. This CDR3 comprises 13 residues. As DNA, the CDR3 is TGTGCCAGCAGTGAATCGGGGGAGAATGAGCAGTTCTTC. The encoded protein is CASSESGENEQFF.

This chain joins TRBV19 and TRBJ2-3; 10 bases line up with TRBD2. Losses at the gene ends were 6 bases for V and 5 bases for J; bases not matched to a gene: 5. Germline V lookup: CDR1 LNHDA, CDR2 SQIVND (reference sequence). The CDR3 sequence is 14 residues long. CDR3 loop: CASSLAGGGDTQYF. The DNA of the CDR3 is TGTGCCAGTAGCTTAGCGGGAGGCGGAGATACGCAGTATTTT.

This rearrangement joins TRBV5-4 to TRBJ2-7; no firm D call. The CDR3 length is 14 residues. The V gene lost 4 bases and the J gene lost 3 bases, with 14 bases spanning the gap. Germline-derived CDR1 and CDR2 are SGHNT and YYREEE (reference sequence). CDR3 DNA: TGTGCCAGCAGCAGCCGGACGGAAAGCTACGAGCAGTACTTC. Translation gives CASSSRTESYEQYF.

The chain has TRBV11-3 and TRBJ1-1; tentative D call: TRBD1 (6 bases). V lost 1 base and J lost 8, with 11 bases in between. Germline CDR1 SGHNT, CDR2 YENEEA. There are 13 residues in the CDR3. The CDR3 nucleotides are TGTGCCAGCAGCTTAGTTCGGGGGGCGGAAGCTTTCTTT. Residues: CASSLVRGAEAFF.

The chain combines TRBV10-3 with TRBJ2-7; D unclear. Trimming stripped 1 base from V and 4 bases from J, with 5 bases between. The CDR3 is 12 amino acids. CDR1 is ENHRY, CDR2 SYGVKD, per germline. The CDR3 DNA follows: TGTGCCATCAGTGAGTTCAGTTACGAGCAGTACTTC. It yields the protein CAISEFSYEQYF.

Details on this clone: This sample also contains other DNA sequences that code for the same CDR3. The rearrangement joins TRBV30 to TRBJ1-5, with D possibly TRBD1 on 6 matching bases. The CDR3 contains 15 residues. Trimming shortened V by 4 bases and J by 4 bases, and 17 bases separated the two germline ends. Germline values: CDR1 GTSNPN, CDR2 SVGIG (reference sequence). The CDR3 is CAWTQGGLPNQPQHF. The CDR3 nucleotides read TGTGCCTGGACCCAAGGGGGGCTCCCGAATCAGCCCCAGCATTTT.

The chain uses TRBV28 and TRBJ2-7; D perhaps matches TRBD1 (5 bases). V was shortened by 9 bases and J by 4 bases, with 16 bases between the two germline ends. This CDR3 is built from 13 residues. Germline lookup yields CDR1 MDHEN and CDR2 SYDVKM. CDR3 sequence (DNA): TGTGCCAGTACAGGTCCAGAGCGTTACGAGCAGTACTTC. Residues: CASTGPERYEQYF.

This chain joins TRBV21-1 and TRBJ2-7; TRBD1, the D gene given by the table, was not confirmed from the DNA. TRBV21-1 is a pseudogene segment. CDR3 length equals 18 residues. Here the CDR3 DNA reads TGTGCCAGCATTCCACCGCTTTCCCGGGACAGGAGCTCCTACGAGCAGTACTTC. This gives the protein CASIPPLSRDRSSYEQYF.

The V gene is TRBV7-3, the J gene TRBJ2-5, with D possibly being TRBD2 (6 bases). V dropped 5 bases and J dropped 5 bases, with 18 bases sitting between them. The CDR3 sequence is 15 residues long. The germline gives CDR1 SGHTA, CDR2 FQGTGA. The CDR3 sequence is CASSPGVLGRETQYF. CDR3 DNA: TGTGCCAGCAGCCCGGGAGTGCTTGGCCGTGAGACCCAGTACTTC. The whole variable domain, filled in from reference TRBV7-3 and TRBJ2-5, reads GAGVSQTPSNKVTEKGKYVELRCDPISGHTALYWYRQSLGQGPEFLIYFQGTGAADDSGLPNDRFFAVRPEGSVSTLKIQRTERGDSAVYLCASSPGVLGRETQYFGPGTRLLVL.

A single count supports this clone. This chain joins TRBV15 and TRBJ1-6; TRBD1 matches at 8 bases. Per the germline V gene, CDR1 is LNHNV and CDR2 is YYDKDF (reference sequence). Trimming removed 0 bases from V and 6 bases from J; junction bases left unmatched: 13. This CDR3 comprises 19 residues. The CDR3 spells CATSRDQRGRGLSNSPLHF. The CDR3 region has the DNA TGTGCCACCAGCAGAGATCAACGGGGCAGGGGGCTGAGTAATTCACCCCTCCACTTT.

This sequence joins TRBV6-1 and TRBJ2-5; no clear D gene. V gave up 7 bases and J gave up 4 bases, with 7 bases separating them. The CDR3 sequence is 11 residues long. CDR1 is MNHNS, CDR2 SASEGT, per germline. The CDR3 spells CASTERETQYF. The CDR3 DNA reads as TGTGCCAGCACGGAGCGAGAGACCCAGTACTTC.

This clone was seen a few times. The CDR3 protein is CASSKGGSYEQYF. The CDR3 nucleotides read TGTGCCAGTAGCAAAGGGGGTAGCTACGAGCAGTACTTC. The V call is TRBV19, the J call TRBJ2-7; D may be TRBD1 (6 bases). The germline V and J ends were trimmed by 6 bases and 3 bases, with 12 bases remaining between them. The CDR3 totals 13 residues. Germline CDR1 and CDR2: LNHDA and SQIVND (reference sequence).

V is TRBV19 and J is TRBJ2-7; 9 bases align to TRBD2. Per germline, CDR1 LNHDA and CDR2 SQIVND (reference sequence). The CDR3 consists of 14 residues. The J segment lost 2 bases and the V segment lost 7 bases, leaving 6 bases of the junction unmatched. The CDR3 loop reads CASTPQRGAYEQYF. The DNA for the CDR3 is TGTGCCAGTACCCCACAGCGGGGGGCCTACGAGCAGTACTTC. Using reference TRBV19 and TRBJ2-7 for the parts outside the CDR3, the full variable domain is DGGITQSPKYLFRKEGQNVTLSCEQNLNHDAMYWYRQDPGQGLRLIYYSQIVNDFQKGDIAEGYSVSREKKESFPLTVTSAQKNPTAFYLCASTPQRGAYEQYFGPGTRLTVT.

This chain joins TRBV30 and TRBJ1-6; 9 nucleotides line up with TRBD1. The CDR3 has 15 amino acids. V dropped 3 bases and J dropped 9; count of bases not matched to a gene: 9. The germline gives CDR1 GTSNPN, CDR2 SVGIG (reference sequence). CDR3 coding DNA: TGTGCCTGGAGACCAGCGGGACAGGGCTCTTCACCCCTCCACTTT. Translation gives CAWRPAGQGSSPLHF.

V is TRBV10-3 and J is TRBJ1-2; D might be TRBD1 (5 bases). Looked up from germline, CDR1 is ENHRY and CDR2 is SYGVKD. CDR3 size: 14 residues. The germline V and J ends were trimmed by 4 bases and 4 bases, with 13 bases remaining between them. The CDR3 DNA reads as TGTGCCATCAGTGGAGGAGGGGTTGGCTATGGCTACACCTTC. Its protein product is CAISGGGVGYGYTF.

The chain links TRBV6-6 to TRBJ2-1; TRBD1 agrees at 7 bases. From germline, CDR1 is MNHNY and CDR2 SVGAGI (reference sequence). V was pared by 2 bases and J by 9 bases, with 4 bases of the junction left unmatched. The CDR3 contains 13 residues. The CDR3 loop reads CASSYGQAGEQFF. CDR3 coding DNA: TGTGCCAGCAGTTACGGACAGGCGGGTGAGCAGTTCTTC.